The source of this T cell receptor beta chain is a study of blood T cell repertoires in COVID-19. In the authors' methods: Estimates of nucleated cell counts were drawn from the amplification of reference gene primers. The repertoire was sequenced with immunoSEQ multiplex PCR; TCRdb's copy has only in-frame clones and lacks some. The V and J calls and clone size were taken over from that table, and D and trimming were inferred from the DNA. The profile shows 45,000 or so clones, approximately 86% of them singletons. CDR1 LNHDA and CDR2 SQIVND come from the germline V gene (reference sequence). The CDR3 is 14 amino acids. V lost 4 bases to trimming and J lost 3 bases, with 10 bases between them.

The source material was peripheral blood. The gene calls are TRBV19 and TRBJ2-1, with no clear D. The TCR comes from a human donor in a cohort sampled during active COVID-19. The DNA of the CDR3 is TGTGCCAGTAGTAGGTGGAGCTACTACAATGAGCAGTTCTTC. Its translation is CASSRWSYYNEQFF.